Shown below are 24 T cell receptor beta chains from a single sample sequenced in a study of TIL therapy for anti-PD-1-resistant metastatic lung cancer. The time point was: pre-treatment sample, taken before nivolumab and TIL therapy. This was the immunoSEQ v3 assay. Libraries were prepared by immunoSEQ multiplex PCR; TCRdb keeps only in-frame clonotypes and omits some of them. The table lists about 36,000 clones, around 79% of them singletons. Sequenced here: blood, sampled at baseline. The receptors were sampled from a person aged 25-85 years with non-small cell lung cancer.

The chain couples TRBV9 to TRBJ1-1; the D is unclear. The germline V gene has CDR1 SGDLS and CDR2 YYNGEE. The ends were cut back, 3 bases at V and 0 bases at J, with 12 bases in the middle. This CDR3 contains 15 residues. The CDR3: CASSASTFLNTEAFF. For the CDR3, the DNA is TGTGCCAGCAGCGCCTCAACCTTCTTGAACACTGAAGCTTTCTTT.

In nucleotides, the CDR3 is TGTGCCAGCAGTGGGGTTGGCAATCAGCCCCAGCATTTT. Translating it yields CASSGVGNQPQHF. This rearrangement joins TRBV2 to TRBJ1-5; D is unresolved. The V gene lost 4 bases and the J gene lost 2 bases, with 6 bases spanning the gap. The CDR3 has 13 amino acids. Germline V CDR1 and CDR2: SNHLY, FYNNEI. Full variable domain (missing parts from reference TRBV2 and TRBJ1-5): EPEVTQTPSHQVTQMGQEVILRCVPISNHLYFYWYRQILGQKVEFLVSFYNNEISEKSEIFDDQFSVERPDGSNFTLKIRSTKLEDSAMYFCASSGVGNQPQHFGDGTRLSIL.

The chain couples TRBV28 to TRBJ1-5; D might be TRBD1 (5 bases). The CDR3 length is 13 residues. Germline V gives CDR1 MDHEN, CDR2 SYDVKM. The V end lost 9 bases, the J end lost 1 base, and 10 bases lay between the germline ends. The CDR3 loop reads CASQGSSNQPQHF. DNA for the CDR3: TGTGCCAGTCAGGGAAGCAGCAATCAGCCCCAGCATTTT.

The genes are TRBV28 and TRBJ2-7; no firm D call. The CDR3 consists of 12 residues. Per germline, CDR1 MDHEN and CDR2 SYDVKM. The V gene lost 3 bases and the J gene lost 12 bases, with 15 bases spanning the gap. DNA for the CDR3: TGTGCCAGCAGTTTTGATTTGTTAGTGCGGTACTTC. Its translation: CASSFDLLVRYF.

This rearrangement joins TRBV19 to TRBJ2-7, with 8 bases aligning to TRBD2. Germline V gene lookup returns CDR1 LNHDA and CDR2 SQIVND (reference sequence). Trimming took 2 bases from V and 2 from J; bases not matched to a gene: 2. CDR3 length equals 14 residues. This CDR3 is CASSITSGTYEQYF. CDR3 nucleotide sequence: TGTGCCAGTAGTATAACTAGCGGAACCTACGAGCAGTACTTC.

This chain joins TRBV7-2 and TRBJ1-5, with no clear D. Looked up from germline, CDR1 is SGHTA and CDR2 is FQGNSA. With 1 base removed from V and 7 bases from J, the gap between germline ends came to 5 bases. The CDR3 has 12 residues. CDR3 sequence: CASSLGGQPQHF. The CDR3 DNA reads as TGTGCCAGCAGCTTAGGCGGCCAGCCCCAGCATTTT. Full variable domain (rest looked up from reference TRBV7-2 and TRBJ1-5): GAGVSQSPSNKVTEKGKDVELRCDPISGHTALYWYRQSLGQGLEFLIYFQGNSAPDKSGLPSDRFSAERTGGSVSTLTIQRTQQEDSAVYLCASSLGGQPQHFGDGTRLSIL.

The chain has TRBV28 and TRBJ2-5, with D possibly TRBD2 on 6 matching bases. Trimming took off 6 bases at V and 5 bases at J, with 22 bases between the two ends. In germline, CDR1 is MDHEN, CDR2 SYDVKM. CDR3 length: 16 amino acids. In nucleotides, the CDR3 is TGTGCCAGCAGCTCCGGGGCCCTCAAGCTAGCGGAGACCCAGTACTTC. As protein: CASSSGALKLAETQYF.

V usage is TRBV2 and J usage is TRBJ1-2; 7 nucleotides match TRBD1. Germline V gene lookup returns CDR1 SNHLY and CDR2 FYNNEI. The CDR3 extends over 18 amino acids. V dropped 3 bases and J dropped 2; count of bases not matched to a gene: 15. The DNA of the CDR3 is TGTGCCAGCAGTGAGGTGGCAGGGGGTATTGTACTGAACTATGGCTACACCTTC. Encoded protein: CASSEVAGGIVLNYGYTF.

This chain connects TRBV25-1 to TRBJ2-7; possibly TRBD2 for D (6 bases). Germline-derived CDR1 and CDR2 are MGHDK and SYGVNS. The CDR3 loop spans 12 amino acids. V lost 9 bases and J lost 7, with 16 bases in between. In DNA form, the CDR3 reads TGTGCCAGATTCGGGACTTGGGGGGAGCAGTACTTC. Its protein is CARFGTWGEQYF.

The chain couples TRBV10-3 to TRBJ2-2; 14 positions agree with TRBD2. Per germline, CDR1 ENHRY and CDR2 SYGVKD. CDR3 length: 17 residues. After removal of 7 bases from V and 1 base from J, the junction contained 5 bases not matched to a gene. The CDR3 spells CAINGGLAGGNTGELFF. The CDR3 nucleotides read TGTGCCATCAACGGAGGACTAGCGGGGGGGAACACCGGGGAGCTGTTTTTT.

The chain carries TRBV9 and TRBJ2-7, with 12 bases fitting TRBD2. The ends lost 4 bases at V and 2 bases at J; junction bases unmatched: 10. The CDR3 extends over 17 amino acids. CDR1 and CDR2 from the germline V gene are SGDLS and YYNGEE. The CDR3 coding sequence is TGTGCCAGCAGCTCCAACCCGGGACTAGCGGGTACCTACGAGCAGTACTTC. Amino acid sequence: CASSSNPGLAGTYEQYF.

The genes are TRBV5-4 and TRBJ2-5, with D possibly matching TRBD2 (5 bases). Trimming removed 0 bases at V and 5 bases at J, with 8 bases between. CDR1 is SGHNT and CDR2 is YYREEE in the germline V gene (reference sequence). This CDR3 has 13 residues. The CDR3 region has the DNA TGTGCCAGCAGCTTGGTACTAGGGGAGACCCAGTACTTC. This translates into CASSLVLGETQYF.

The chain couples TRBV25-1 to TRBJ1-1; TRBD1 is a possible D gene (5 bases). The germline V and J ends were trimmed by 8 bases and 1 base, with 14 bases remaining between them. The germline CDR1 and CDR2 sequences are MGHDK and SYGVNS. CDR3 length equals 14 residues. CDR3 in amino acids: CASGSQEKNTEAFF. DNA for the CDR3: TGTGCCAGCGGTTCACAGGAGAAGAACACTGAAGCTTTCTTT.

To note about this clone: Germline is not matched at one junction end, which may reflect a read error. The chain uses TRBV7-9 and TRBJ2-1; TRBD2 aligns across 7 bases. CDR3 length equals 16 residues. Germline values: CDR1 SEHNR, CDR2 FQNEAQ (reference sequence). CDR3 DNA sequence: TGTGCCAGCAGTTTAGGAATGAGGGAGGGTTACAATGAGCAGTTCTTC. Translated: CASSLGMREGYNEQFF.

The chain combines TRBV7-9 with TRBJ1-2; TRBD1 is a possible D gene (5 bases). This CDR3 is 15 amino acids long. Germline values: CDR1 SEHNR, CDR2 FQNEAQ (reference sequence). Trimming removed 5 bases at V and 1 base at J, with 14 bases between. The CDR3 region is CASSLSGTINYGYTF. In DNA, the CDR3 is TGTGCCAGCAGCCTATCCGGGACCATTAACTATGGCTACACCTTC.

The table lists this clone with a few counts. The chain is built from TRBV5-6 and TRBJ1-3; no reliable D call. Germline CDR1 and CDR2: SGHDT and YYEEEE. The length of the CDR3 is 15 residues. V lost 0 bases, J lost 1 base, and 8 bases lay in between. The CDR3 here is CASSLDDGSGNTIYF. As DNA, the CDR3 is TGTGCCAGCAGCTTGGATGACGGGTCTGGAAACACCATATATTTT.

The chain employs TRBV19 and TRBJ2-5; TRBD2 aligns across 12 bases. The V gene's germline CDR1 is LNHDA and CDR2 SQIVND (reference sequence). J was trimmed by 2 bases and V by 5 bases; bases with no gene match: 6. The CDR3 length is 16 residues. The CDR3 nucleotides read TGTGCCAGTAGTCCTCGGACTAGCGGGGAACAAGAGACCCAGTACTTC. Its protein is CASSPRTSGEQETQYF.

The CDR3 loop reads CASSDLPGTYGYTF. The CDR3 nucleotides read TGTGCCAGCAGTGACCTCCCCGGGACCTATGGCTACACCTTC. The V and J genes are TRBV2 and TRBJ1-2, with D perhaps matching TRBD1 (5 bases). Germline V gene data show CDR1 as SNHLY and CDR2 as FYNNEI. CDR3 length: 14 residues. V shed 3 bases and J shed 4 bases, with 12 bases lying between them.

J is TRBJ2-7 and V is TRBV4-1, with TRBD1 identical over 8 bases. Germline V gene sequence: CDR1 MGHRA, CDR2 YSYEKL. This CDR3 has 15 residues. The V and J ends lost 1 base and 3 bases, in that order; junction bases with no gene match: 5. Here the CDR3 reads CASSQVLTGVYEQYF. CDR3 DNA sequence: TGCGCCAGCAGCCAAGTCCTGACAGGGGTCTACGAGCAGTACTTC.

V and J are TRBV28 and TRBJ1-4; D is unclear. There are 13 residues in the CDR3. From germline, CDR1 is MDHEN and CDR2 SYDVKM. V gave up 1 base and J gave up 8 bases, with 8 bases separating them. In DNA form, the CDR3 reads TGTGCCAGCAGTTTATACCCGAAAGAAAAACTGTTTTTT. Translating gives CASSLYPKEKLFF.

This clone was detected only a few times. The rearrangement joins TRBV28 to TRBJ1-3; D unresolved. V gave up 4 bases and J gave up 0 bases, with 13 bases separating them. CDR3 length: 16 amino acids. CDR1 and CDR2 (germline): MDHEN, SYDVKM. The CDR3 here is CASSSTTRGSGNTIYF. The CDR3 DNA reads TGTGCCAGCAGTTCGACGACCCGGGGCTCTGGAAACACCATATATTTT. The whole variable domain, remainder taken from reference TRBV28 and TRBJ1-3, is DVKVTQSSRYLVKRTGEKVFLECVQDMDHENMFWYRQDPGLGLRLIYFSYDVKMKEKGDIPEGYSVSREKKERFSLILESASTNQTSMYLCASSSTTRGSGNTIYFGEGSWLTVV.

The chain carries TRBV9 and TRBJ2-3; 10 nucleotides align to TRBD2. V gave up 7 bases and J gave up 5 bases; unmatched junction bases: 10. Germline V gives CDR1 SGDLS, CDR2 YYNGEE. The CDR3 runs 15 residues. The CDR3 bases are TGTGCCAGCGCCGAAGAAGCGGGGGGGATAGATACGCAGTATTTT. Translated, it gives CASAEEAGGIDTQYF.

The chain recombines TRBV27 with TRBJ2-7, with 9 bases matching TRBD1. The CDR3 is made up of 15 amino acids. With V trimmed by 3 bases and J by 5 bases, 8 bases remained unmatched. Germline V gene data show CDR1 as MNHEY and CDR2 as SMNVEV (reference sequence). In DNA form, the CDR3 reads TGTGCCAGCAGTTTGAGGGGACAGGGTAACCACGAGCAGTACTTC. Residues: CASSLRGQGNHEQYF.

V is TRBV19 and J is TRBJ2-5; 10 bases match TRBD1. Germline values: CDR1 LNHDA, CDR2 SQIVND (reference sequence). The CDR3 covers 14 residues. After removal of 4 bases from V and 7 bases from J, the junction contained 6 bases not matched to a gene. CDR3 amino acids: CASSTGDRGGTQYF. CDR3 nucleotide sequence: TGTGCCAGTAGTACCGGGGACAGGGGCGGGACCCAGTACTTC.